Reported below is one T cell receptor (beta chain). No antigen is known for it. Donation came from healthy HIV-negative adults that had no recent acute infections or vaccinations. Germline V CDR1 and CDR2: SNHLY, FYNNEI. This CDR3 is 13 amino acids long. V lost 7 bases, J lost 6 bases, and 8 bases stayed unmatched. This sample stems from a study of shared clonotypes between healthy human individuals. Findings of the study overall: Represented diversity (both genetic and exposure-history) was limited by the small number of donors.

A deep-level run was used for the assay. About 32,000 T cell genomes (approximately 0.3 ug DNA) went into each PBMC replicate. Here immunoSEQ multiplex PCR was the method, and the copy in TCRdb shows in-frame clones only, minus some. This table has under 600,000 clones, around 77% appearing once. Sequencing was performed on PBMCs. This receptor was obtained from a middle-aged woman in good health. Some clones in this sample may be carry-over from other donors' samples. The chain joins TRBV2 to TRBJ2-7; 8 positions match TRBD1. The CDR3 reads CASNGQGLGEQYF. CDR3 DNA sequence: TGTGCCAGCAATGGACAGGGATTGGGCGAGCAGTACTTC.